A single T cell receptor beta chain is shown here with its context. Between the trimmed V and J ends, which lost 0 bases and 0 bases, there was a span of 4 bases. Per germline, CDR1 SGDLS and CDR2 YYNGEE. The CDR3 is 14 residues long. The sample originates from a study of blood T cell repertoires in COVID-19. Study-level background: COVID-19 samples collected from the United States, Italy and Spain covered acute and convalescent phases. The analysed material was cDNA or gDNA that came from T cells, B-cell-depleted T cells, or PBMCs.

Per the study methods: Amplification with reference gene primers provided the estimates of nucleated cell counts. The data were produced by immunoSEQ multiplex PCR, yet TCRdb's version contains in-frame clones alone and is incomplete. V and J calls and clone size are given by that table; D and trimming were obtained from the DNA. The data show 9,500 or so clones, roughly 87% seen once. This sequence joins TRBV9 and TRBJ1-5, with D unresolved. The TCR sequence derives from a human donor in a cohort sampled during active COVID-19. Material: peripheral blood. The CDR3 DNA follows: TGTGCCAGCAGCGTAGGGAGTAGCAATCAGCCCCAGCATTTT. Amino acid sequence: CASSVGSSNQPQHF.